The entry below describes one T cell receptor (beta chain). Its antigen is unknown. The sample belongs to a study of cytomegalovirus exposure and HLA in healthy donors. Study-wide results and limits: TCR beta V segments were, for the most part, productive about 90% or about 30% of the time in an earlier analysis.

The germline V gene encodes CDR1 MNHNY and CDR2 SVGAGI (reference sequence). The CDR3 runs to 16 residues. Trimming removed 5 bases from V and 4 bases from J; junction bases left unmatched: 8. 60 Vbeta and 13 Jbeta primers were used in PCR. Clones were read by immunoSEQ multiplex PCR, and TCRdb kept only the in-frame ones, dropping some. In total, the table holds about 190,000 clones. The chain combines TRBV6-6 with TRBJ1-5; 10 bases agree with TRBD1. Sample: PBMCs. The clonotype was recovered from a woman in her 30s in good health and CMV-seropositive. CDR3 loop: CASSKSRDRGNQPQHF. CDR3 DNA: TGTGCCAGCAGTAAATCCCGGGACAGGGGAAATCAGCCCCAGCATTTT.